This T cell receptor beta chain was documented in a study of shared clonotypes between healthy human individuals. The study, taken as a whole, reports: Sampling used blood alone; tissue repertoires probably differ.

As originally analysed: Junction-only sequences without quality scores came from ImmunoSEQ, so filtering differed. Profiling relied on immunoSEQ multiplex PCR, and the TCRdb table lists in-frame clones only, not all of them. V and J calls plus clone size are reproduced from that table; the DNA served to infer D and trimming. The data hold a few million clones, with over 85% observed a single time. The CDR3 is 14 residues long. Germline V gene data show CDR1 as SGHRS and CDR2 as YFSETQ. Trimming removed 5 bases from V and 4 bases from J; junction bases left unmatched: 5. About this clone itself: The antigen is undetermined. Within the sample, other DNA sequences also encode this same CDR3.

The receptor comes from a man between 18 and 35 years old in good health. Sequencing was carried out using naive CD4+ T cells sorted from blood. Sample subset: CD45RA+ positively selected. The V call is TRBV5-1, the J call TRBJ1-5; 8 positions match TRBD1. CDR3 sequence reads: CASRPGQGNQPQHF. The CDR3 nucleotides read TGCGCCAGCAGGCCTGGACAGGGTAATCAGCCCCAGCATTTT. Combining the CDR3 with reference TRBV5-1 and TRBJ1-5 gives the whole variable domain KAGVTQTPRYLIKTRGQQVTLSCSPISGHRSVSWYQQTPGQGLQFLFEYFSETQRNKGNFPGRFSGRQFSNSRSEMNVSTLELGDSALYLCASRPGQGNQPQHFGDGTRLSIL.